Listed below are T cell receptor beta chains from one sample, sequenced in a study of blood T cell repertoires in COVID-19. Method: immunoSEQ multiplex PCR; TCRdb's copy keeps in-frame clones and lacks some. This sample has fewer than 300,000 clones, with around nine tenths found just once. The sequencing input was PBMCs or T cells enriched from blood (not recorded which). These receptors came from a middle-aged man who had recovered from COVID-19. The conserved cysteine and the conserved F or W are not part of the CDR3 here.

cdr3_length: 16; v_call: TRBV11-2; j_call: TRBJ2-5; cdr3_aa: ASSLRPERGTYQETQY
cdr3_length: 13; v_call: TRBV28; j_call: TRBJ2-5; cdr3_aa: ASSLEGGSSETQY
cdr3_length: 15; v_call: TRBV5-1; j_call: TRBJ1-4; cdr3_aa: ASTPWGQGPTNEKLF
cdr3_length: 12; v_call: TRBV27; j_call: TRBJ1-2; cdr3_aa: ASSLAGQNYGYT
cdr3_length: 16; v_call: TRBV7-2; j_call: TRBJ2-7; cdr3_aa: ASSRGNRGTGGINEQY
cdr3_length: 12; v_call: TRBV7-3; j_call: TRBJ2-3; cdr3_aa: ASSRQRNTDTQY
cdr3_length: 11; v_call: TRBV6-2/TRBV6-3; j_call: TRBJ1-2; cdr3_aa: ASSSQGYDGYT
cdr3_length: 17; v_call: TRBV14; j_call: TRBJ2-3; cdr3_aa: ASSQVGLAGGHGTDTQY
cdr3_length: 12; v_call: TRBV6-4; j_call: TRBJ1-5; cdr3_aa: ASSEHNSNQPQH
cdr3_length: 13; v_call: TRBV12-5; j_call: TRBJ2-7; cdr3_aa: ASGLGAGEYREQY
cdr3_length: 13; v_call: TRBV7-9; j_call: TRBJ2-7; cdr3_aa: ASSSRPGQGYEQY